This TCR beta chain was found in a study of glioma-infiltrating T cells after dendritic cell vaccination. This sample's time point: after dendritic cell vaccination, including at tumor progression/relapse. Clones were sequenced by immunoSEQ multiplex PCR, and TCRdb holds only the in-frame ones, with some missing. The table lists around 78,000 clones, around 85% of them singletons. Germline-derived CDR1 and CDR2 are SGHTA and FQGTGA. V gave up 5 bases and J gave up 6 bases; unmatched junction bases: 4. This CDR3 region has 13 residues. The sequence was obtained from a human donor with glioblastoma. The gene calls are TRBV7-3 and TRBJ2-1; 7 nucleotides match TRBD1. The material was blood, obtained after dendritic cell vaccination. This CDR3 is CASSPTGVNEQFF. As DNA, the CDR3 is TGTGCCAGCAGCCCTACAGGGGTCAATGAGCAGTTCTTC.